This T cell receptor (beta chain) was captured by sequencing in a study of T cell responses to AZD1222 COVID-19 vaccine. Whole-study results and caveats: All repertoire sampling was performed exclusively after the peak T cell response.

TCRdb's copy holds only in-frame clones and misses some; the assay was immunoSEQ multiplex PCR. The sample lists tens of thousands of clones; about four fifths were seen once. The sample holds many counts of this clone. Its antigen remains unidentified. CDR3 length equals 16 residues. Per germline, CDR1 LNHDA and CDR2 SQIVND (reference sequence). Trimming took 5 bases from V and 5 from J; bases not matched to a gene: 9. Sequencing was performed on peripheral blood, taken 28 days after the second AZD1222 dose. This clonotype originated in an adult who received the AZD1222 COVID-19 vaccine. The J gene is TRBJ1-5, the V gene TRBV19; 10 nucleotides match TRBD1. This CDR3 is CASSPQGQGLHQPQHF. CDR3 sequence (DNA): TGTGCCAGTAGTCCCCAGGGACAGGGGCTGCATCAGCCCCAGCATTTT. Complete variable domain (other parts from reference TRBV19 and TRBJ1-5): DGGITQSPKYLFRKEGQNVTLSCEQNLNHDAMYWYRQDPGQGLRLIYYSQIVNDFQKGDIAEGYSVSREKKESFPLTVTSAQKNPTAFYLCASSPQGQGLHQPQHFGDGTRLSIL.